The clone carrying this TCR beta chain was detected many times. Its antigen is still unknown. This specimen comes from a study of T-cell reconstitution after alpha-beta-depleted transplantation in children. Findings and limits, study-wide: For some patients, TCRbeta diversity was high at day 60 because of recipient T cells and thymic progenitors that survived.

For TCRbeta, the library was prepared with unique molecular identifiers. TCRdb re-called the PCR reads with MiXCR, one entry per CDR3 protein. The data contain about 200,000 distinct CDR3 sequences, about 8.2% of them seen just once; the ten biggest clones take up roughly 36%. Germline loops: CDR1 MRHNA, CDR2 SNTAGT. The CDR3 has 14 amino acids. V lost 0 bases and J 8 bases, leaving 11 bases between the germline ends. This chain links TRBV6-4 with TRBJ2-1; a weak D match, TRBD2 (6 bases). This specimen consisted of PBMCs, mostly from graft donor cells, obtained 360 days after TCRalphabeta/CD19-depleted stem cell transplant. This clonotype originated in a male patient aged 2 to 9 who had a stem cell transplant for acute myeloid leukemia, so the T cells may come from the graft donor. CDR3 protein: CASSDSAPGDEQFF. CDR3 DNA: TGTGCCAGCAGTGACTCGGCGCCGGGGGATGAGCAGTTCTTC.